This entry lists 25 T cell receptor beta chains sequenced from one sample in a study of T cells in localized non-small cell lung cancer. Repertoires were generated with immunoSEQ multiplex PCR, while TCRdb's copy carries only in-frame clones and drops some. This repertoire shows around 83,000 clones, approximately 90% found once; its top ten account for over 12%. The input for sequencing was peripheral blood, taken before any cancer treatment. The receptors shown here come from a man aged 35 to 69 with stage I squamous cell lung carcinoma.

The chain recombines TRBV7-9 with TRBJ2-6, with TRBD1 matching 8 bases. Trimming removed 3 bases from V and 4 bases from J; junction bases left unmatched: 2. The germline CDR1 and CDR2 sequences are SEHNR and FQNEAQ (reference sequence). The CDR3 runs to 15 residues. The CDR3 reads CASSLTGAGANVLTF. The CDR3 DNA reads as TGTGCCAGCAGCTTGACAGGGGCCGGGGCCAACGTCCTGACTTTC.

The CDR3 reads CASSGLGGAQETQYF. For the CDR3, the DNA is TGTGCCAGCAGTGGCCTCGGGGGGGCCCAAGAGACCCAGTACTTC. The rearrangement links TRBV2 to TRBJ2-5; TRBD2 matches 8 bases. Germline V gene data show CDR1 as SNHLY and CDR2 as FYNNEI. Unmatched junction bases numbered 5, after V lost 4 bases and J lost 1 base. The CDR3 covers 15 residues.

The rearrangement links TRBV5-1 to TRBJ1-2; no clear D gene. This CDR3 spans 15 amino acids. The germline CDR1 and CDR2 sequences are SGHRS and YFSETQ. Trimming removed 1 base from V and 4 bases from J, with 14 bases in between. The CDR3 region is CASSLNEGEFYGYTF. The CDR3 nucleotides are TGCGCCAGCAGCTTGAATGAGGGAGAGTTCTATGGCTACACCTTC.

The chain has TRBV4-2 and TRBJ1-4; TRBD1 agrees at 8 bases. This CDR3 has 16 amino acids. V dropped 2 bases and J dropped 2; count of bases not matched to a gene: 4. CDR1 is LGHNA and CDR2 is YNFKEQ in the germline V gene. As DNA, the CDR3 is TGTGCCAGCAGCCAAAGCTGGACAGGGACTAATGAAAAACTGTTTTTT. It yields the protein CASSQSWTGTNEKLFF.

This clone was seen just once. The V gene is TRBV27, the J gene TRBJ1-1; 8 positions match TRBD1. The germline V gene has CDR1 MNHEY and CDR2 SMNVEV (reference sequence). The junction had 16 bases not matched to a gene; V was cut back by 5 bases and J by 5 bases. This CDR3 is 17 amino acids long. CDR3 sequence reads: CASSAYRDRSRGTEAFF. The CDR3 coding sequence is TGTGCCAGCAGTGCATACCGGGACAGGTCGCGGGGGACTGAAGCTTTCTTT.

The J gene is TRBJ1-6, the V gene TRBV6-5, with D hard to call. The length of the CDR3 is 14 residues. Looked up from germline, CDR1 is MNHEY and CDR2 is SVGAGI. Trimming shortened V by 6 bases and J by 10 bases, and 16 bases separated the two germline ends. The CDR3 bases are TGTGCCAGCAGCCCCGGTAGCGGCGGGTCACCCCTCCACTTT. It encodes CASSPGSGGSPLHF.

J is TRBJ1-2 and V is TRBV5-4; D unresolved. CDR1 SGHNT and CDR2 YYREEE come from the germline V gene (reference sequence). The CDR3 is 13 residues long. V dropped 2 bases and J dropped 10 bases, with 15 bases sitting between them. CDR3 residues: CASSFSLALVYTF. The CDR3 region has the DNA TGTGCCAGCAGCTTCTCCTTGGCCCTAGTCTACACCTTC.

The V and J genes are TRBV18 and TRBJ1-2; 9 bases agree with TRBD1. The CDR3 covers 15 residues. Germline V CDR1 and CDR2: KGHSH, LQKENI. The J segment lost 1 base and the V segment lost 3 bases, leaving 3 bases of the junction unmatched. Here the CDR3 DNA reads TGTGCCAGCTCACCGGGGACAGGGATTAACTATGGCTACACCTTC. Protein sequence: CASSPGTGINYGYTF.

This chain uses TRBV4-1 with TRBJ1-2; 7 bases align to TRBD1. V shed 5 bases and J 3 bases; nucleotides not matched to a gene: 9. This CDR3 is 15 amino acids long. Per germline, CDR1 MGHRA and CDR2 YSYEKL. DNA of the CDR3: TGCGCCAGCAGCGAAGGGGGCAGGTCTGACTATGGCTACACCTTC. Translation: CASSEGGRSDYGYTF.

The rearrangement links TRBV7-8 to TRBJ1-2, with TRBD1 identical over 12 bases. The length of the CDR3 is 16 residues. Germline loops: CDR1 SGHVS, CDR2 FQNEAQ. V was pared by 4 bases and J by 6 bases, with 9 bases of the junction left unmatched. For the CDR3, the DNA is TGTGCCAGCAGCTGGGACAGGGGGCCCGCTAATGATGGCTACACCTTC. It translates to CASSWDRGPANDGYTF.

To note about this clone: At one of its ends the junction is not consistent with the germline gene, which may arise from a read error. This chain uses TRBV27 with TRBJ1-3; D might be TRBD1 (5 bases). Per germline, CDR1 MNHEY and CDR2 SMNVEV (reference sequence). The CDR3 loop spans 15 amino acids. CDR3 residues: CASSLIGEAGNTIYF. CDR3 in DNA: TGTGCCAGCAGTCTGATAGGGGAGGCTGGCAACACCATATATTTT.

J is TRBJ2-7 and V is TRBV5-1; TRBD1 matches at 8 bases. Germline CDR1 is SGHRS and CDR2 is YFSETQ. The length of the CDR3 is 15 residues. V trimming: 0 bases; J trimming: 4 bases; junction bases outside the gene matches: 6. The CDR3 spells CASSLARQGIYEQYF. The CDR3 coding sequence is TGCGCCAGCAGCTTGGCCAGACAGGGGATATACGAGCAGTACTTC.

The chain links TRBV27 to TRBJ2-3; D gene uncertain. The CDR3 is made up of 13 amino acids. Trimming cost V 7 bases and J 5 bases, with 13 bases left between them. The germline CDR1 and CDR2 sequences are MNHEY and SMNVEV (reference sequence). CDR3 region: CASTARGLDTQYF. CDR3 bases: TGTGCCAGCACCGCGAGAGGTCTAGATACGCAGTATTTT.

This chain uses TRBV25-1 with TRBJ1-1, with TRBD1 as a possible D gene (6 bases). Per the germline V gene, CDR1 is MGHDK and CDR2 is SYGVNS. The CDR3 consists of 16 residues. Trimming removed 5 bases from V and 2 bases from J, with 18 bases in between. The CDR3, as DNA: TGTGCCAGCAGTAAAGGTGTAGACAGGCCTAACACTGAAGCTTTCTTT. This gives the protein CASSKGVDRPNTEAFF.

The rearrangement uses TRBV4-3 and TRBJ1-2, with 7 nucleotides matching TRBD1. The CDR3 runs to 14 residues. Germline V gene data show CDR1 as LGHNA and CDR2 as YSLEER. J gave up 3 bases and V 2 bases, and 3 bases lay outside the gene matches. The CDR3: CASSQRQGYYGYTF. DNA for the CDR3: TGCGCCAGCAGCCAACGACAGGGTTACTATGGCTACACCTTC.

The chain links TRBV6-1 to TRBJ2-6, with D tentatively TRBD2 (5 bases). The germline V gene has CDR1 MNHNS and CDR2 SASEGT. The V and J ends lost 6 bases and 0 bases respectively, with 9 bases between them. This CDR3 is 15 amino acids long. CDR3 residues: CASSGGYSGANVLTF. CDR3 DNA sequence: TGTGCCAGCAGCGGAGGATACTCTGGGGCCAACGTCCTGACTTTC.

The rearrangement uses TRBV10-2 and TRBJ1-2, with D possibly TRBD1 on 6 matching bases. CDR3 length: 13 residues. Germline values: CDR1 WSHSY, CDR2 SAAADI. Trimming left V 5 bases short and J 2 bases short, with 9 bases between. The CDR3 region has the DNA TGCGCCAGCAGTCCGGACAGAAACTATGGCTACACCTTC. Translating gives CASSPDRNYGYTF.

This rearrangement joins TRBV6-1 to TRBJ1-1; TRBD1 might be the D (6 bases). Looked up from germline, CDR1 is MNHNS and CDR2 is SASEGT. Between the trimmed V and J ends, which lost 8 bases and 4 bases, there was a span of 17 bases. The CDR3 spans 14 residues. The CDR3 region is CASGSRGVSTEAFF. CDR3 bases: TGTGCCAGCGGGAGCAGGGGAGTAAGCACTGAAGCTTTCTTT.

This clone was observed once. This chain joins TRBV6-1 and TRBJ2-1; TRBD1 aligns across 7 bases. CDR3 size: 14 residues. With V trimmed by 7 bases and J by 5 bases, 8 bases remained unmatched. In germline, CDR1 is MNHNS, CDR2 SASEGT. CDR3 coding DNA: TGTGCCAGCAAACAGACAGGGTTTGACAATGAGCAGTTCTTC. It encodes CASKQTGFDNEQFF.

This sequence joins TRBV2 and TRBJ2-7; D possibly matches TRBD1 or TRBD2 (6 bases each). Trimming shortened V by 10 bases and J by 4 bases, and 23 bases separated the two germline ends. CDR3 length equals 15 residues. Germline V gene lookup returns CDR1 SNHLY and CDR2 FYNNEI. The CDR3 DNA reads TGTGCCACCTCCCCCGTAGGGGGGCGCGGTTACGAGCAGTACTTC. Translated, it gives CATSPVGGRGYEQYF.

The rearrangement links TRBV28 to TRBJ2-2; weak D call: TRBD1 (6 bases). Between the trimmed V and J ends, which lost 7 bases and 5 bases, there was a span of 11 bases. The CDR3 runs 13 residues. CDR1 and CDR2 (germline): MDHEN, SYDVKM. CDR3 in DNA: TGTGCCAGCACCCACAGGGCAACCGGGGAGCTGTTTTTT. This codes for CASTHRATGELFF.

V gene TRBV5-1 combines with J gene TRBJ1-5; tentative D call: TRBD1 (6 bases). The CDR3 is 13 amino acids. The germline V gene encodes CDR1 SGHRS and CDR2 YFSETQ. Trimming took 4 bases from V and 6 from J, leaving 11 bases between them. CDR3 region: CASSGGEGQPQHF. As DNA, the CDR3 is TGCGCCAGCAGCGGGGGCGAGGGTCAGCCCCAGCATTTT.

V is TRBV7-2 and J is TRBJ2-1; D may correspond to TRBD1 or TRBD2 (7 bases each). This CDR3 spans 14 amino acids. Trimming left V 11 bases short and J 6 bases short, with 20 bases between. The germline V gene encodes CDR1 SGHTA and CDR2 FQGNSA. The CDR3 protein is CAPQGGRGRNEQFF. The CDR3 DNA reads TGTGCCCCTCAGGGGGGGAGGGGACGCAATGAGCAGTTCTTC.

The gene calls are TRBV2 and TRBJ1-4; 11 bases line up with TRBD1. Germline trimming cut 6 bases from V and 3 bases from J; bases unmatched to any gene: 3. Germline V gene data show CDR1 as SNHLY and CDR2 as FYNNEI. The CDR3 runs to 15 residues. CDR3 sequence (DNA): TGTGCCAGCAGGGACAGGGGGCTTGCTAATGAAAAACTGTTTTTT. Translating gives CASRDRGLANEKLFF.

The CDR3 bases are TGTGCCAGTAGTCCGCGGACAGTGCCATCGGCGGGTGGCTACACCTTC. Translation: CASSPRTVPSAGGYTF. The rearrangement links TRBV19 to TRBJ1-2; D may be TRBD1 (6 bases). The CDR3 length is 16 residues. Trimming stripped 5 bases from V and 7 bases from J, with 23 bases between. Germline loops: CDR1 LNHDA, CDR2 SQIVND (reference sequence).